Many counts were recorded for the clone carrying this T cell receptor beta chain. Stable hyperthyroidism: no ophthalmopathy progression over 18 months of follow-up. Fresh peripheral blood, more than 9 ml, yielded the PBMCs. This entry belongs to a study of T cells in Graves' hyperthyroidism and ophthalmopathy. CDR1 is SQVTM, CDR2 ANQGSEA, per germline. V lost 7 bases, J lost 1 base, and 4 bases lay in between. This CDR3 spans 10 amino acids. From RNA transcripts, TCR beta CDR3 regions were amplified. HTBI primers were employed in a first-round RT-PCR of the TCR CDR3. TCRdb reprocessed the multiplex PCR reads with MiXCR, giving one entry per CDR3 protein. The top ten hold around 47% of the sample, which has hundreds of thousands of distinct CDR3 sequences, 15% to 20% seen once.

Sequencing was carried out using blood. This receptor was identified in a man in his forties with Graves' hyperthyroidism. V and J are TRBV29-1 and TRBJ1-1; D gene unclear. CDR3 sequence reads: CSGQNTEAFF. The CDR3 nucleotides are TGCAGCGGGCAGAACACTGAAGCTTTCTTT.